Shown below are 22 T cell receptor beta chains from a single sample sequenced in a study of CD8+CD57+ T cells in acquired aplastic anemia. Template material for TCR beta VDJ and CDR3 profiling consisted of genomic DNA. TCRdb used MiXCR to reprocess the reads, holding one entry per CDR3 protein. This table holds about 180,000 distinct CDR3 sequences, less than 60% found once. Flow cytometry had shown expanded CD8+CD57+ cells in the patients chosen for sequencing. Sequencing was performed on sorted CD4+, CD8+, or CD8+CD57+ T cells (not recorded which) from PBMCs. The receptor set was obtained from a human donor with aplastic anemia.

This clonotype appeared many times. The chain carries TRBV9 and TRBJ2-3; 9 nucleotides match TRBD2. Germline-derived CDR1 and CDR2 are SGDLS and YYNGEE. The length of the CDR3 is 15 residues. The trim removed 5 bases at V and 0 bases at J, leaving 4 bases unmatched. In DNA form, the CDR3 reads TGTGCCAGCAGGCACACTAGCGGGAGCACAGATACGCAGTATTTT. Its protein product is CASRHTSGSTDTQYF.

The chain carries TRBV15 and TRBJ2-5; maybe TRBD2 (5 bases). Germline CDR1 and CDR2: LNHNV and YYDKDF (reference sequence). Trimming left V 0 bases short and J 5 bases short, with 10 bases between. The CDR3 is 14 amino acids. The CDR3 loop reads CATSRELGVETQYF. Written as DNA, the CDR3 is TGTGCCACCAGCAGAGAACTAGGCGTGGAGACCCAGTACTTC.

The V and J genes are TRBV24-1 and TRBJ2-3; 12 nucleotides agree with TRBD2. This CDR3 contains 18 residues. The ends lost 2 bases at V and 2 bases at J; junction bases unmatched: 7. The germline V gene encodes CDR1 KGHDR and CDR2 SFDVKD. The CDR3 bases are TGTGCCACCAGTGATTCTATCGGACTAGCGGGGATCACAGATACGCAGTATTTT. Protein: CATSDSIGLAGITDTQYF.

This clonotype was observed at least ten times. This rearrangement joins TRBV19 to TRBJ2-3; 10 bases map to TRBD2. The V gene end was trimmed by 1 base and the J gene end by 0 bases; junction bases not matched to a gene: 1. Germline V lookup: CDR1 LNHDA, CDR2 SQIVND (reference sequence). CDR3 length: 16 residues. As DNA, the CDR3 is TGTGCCAGTAGTATAGCTAGCGGGAGCAGCACAGATACGCAGTATTTT. It specifies CASSIASGSSTDTQYF.

This clonotype was detected only a few times. V usage is TRBV6-5 and J usage is TRBJ2-7, with D possibly TRBD2 on 5 matching bases. The CDR3 is made up of 14 amino acids. Trimming took 0 bases from V and 5 from J, leaving 11 bases between them. Looked up from germline, CDR1 is MNHEY and CDR2 is SVGAGI. The DNA of the CDR3 is TGTGCCAGCAGTTACTCGCTGCCCGGGAACGAGCAGTACTTC. It encodes CASSYSLPGNEQYF.

The V and J genes are TRBV7-9 and TRBJ2-7, with D hard to call. Matching the DNA end better, TRBJ2-1 makes the J call doubtful. Germline assignment: CDR1 SEHNR and CDR2 FQNEAQ (reference sequence). The CDR3 loop spans 12 amino acids. The CDR3 DNA sequence: TGTGCCAGCAGCTTAGGCTCCTACGAGCAGTTCTTC. This codes for CASSLGSYEQFF.

This clonotype appeared many times. The chain employs TRBV7-3 and TRBJ2-3; 7 bases map to TRBD2. Germline V gene lookup returns CDR1 SGHTA and CDR2 FQGTGA. J lost 5 bases, V lost 7 bases, and 12 bases had no gene match. The CDR3 runs to 15 residues. Here the CDR3 reads CASNQWGGERDTQYF. The CDR3 DNA is TGTGCCAGCAACCAGTGGGGGGGGGAGAGAGATACGCAGTATTTT.

The CDR3 loop reads CASSIENEQFF. The CDR3 DNA follows: TGTGCCAGTAGTATAGAAAATGAGCAGTTCTTC. The J gene is TRBJ2-1, the V gene TRBV19; D is ambiguous. Germline CDR1 reads LNHDA; CDR2 reads SQIVND (reference sequence). The CDR3 covers 11 residues. Trimming cost V 0 bases and J 7 bases, with 1 base left between them. Looking up the rest from reference TRBV19 and TRBJ2-1 gives the full variable domain: DGGITQSPKYLFRKEGQNVTLSCEQNLNHDAMYWYRQDPGQGLRLIYYSQIVNDFQKGDIAEGYSVSREKKESFPLTVTSAQKNPTAFYLCASSIENEQFFGPGTRLTVL.

This clonotype turned up a few times. The chain's CDR3 is CSVEGVDGQLAAFF. The CDR3 region has the DNA TGCAGCGTTGAAGGAGTTGACGGACAGCTAGCAGCTTTCTTT. The V gene is TRBV29-1, the J gene TRBJ1-1, with a tentative D call TRBD1 (6 bases). V was clipped by 1 base and J by 10 bases, with 19 bases between them. The germline gives CDR1 SQVTM, CDR2 ANQGSEA. The CDR3 spans 14 residues.

The table lists this clonotype with many counts. The J gene is TRBJ2-2, the V gene TRBV19, with TRBD2 as a possible D gene (6 bases). Germline V gives CDR1 LNHDA, CDR2 SQIVND (reference sequence). V lost 6 bases and J lost 2, with 13 bases in between. The CDR3 sequence is 15 residues long. The CDR3 region has the DNA TGTGCCAGTAGAAACCTCGGGGGAAACACCGGGGAGCTGTTTTTT. It translates to CASRNLGGNTGELFF.

This clonotype was recorded many times. The chain links TRBV28 to TRBJ2-6; D may correspond to TRBD1 or TRBD2 (5 bases each). From germline, CDR1 is MDHEN and CDR2 SYDVKM. This CDR3 is 14 amino acids long. Between the trimmed V and J ends, which lost 11 bases and 0 bases, there was a span of 11 bases. CDR3 nucleotides: TGTGCCGGGGGTGCGTCCTCTGGGGCCAACGTCCTGACTTTC. Its protein is CAGGASSGANVLTF.

The chain couples TRBV19 to TRBJ1-1; D may be TRBD1 (6 bases). From germline, CDR1 is LNHDA and CDR2 SQIVND (reference sequence). The CDR3 sequence is 13 residues long. V lost 10 bases and J lost 0, with 12 bases in between. CDR3 in amino acids: CATTGQLNTEAFF. The CDR3 DNA reads as TGTGCCACAACCGGACAGTTGAACACTGAAGCTTTCTTT. The full variable domain, with the rest looked up from reference TRBV19 and TRBJ1-1, is DGGITQSPKYLFRKEGQNVTLSCEQNLNHDAMYWYRQDPGQGLRLIYYSQIVNDFQKGDIAEGYSVSREKKESFPLTVTSAQKNPTAFYLCATTGQLNTEAFFGQGTRLTVV.

This clonotype was seen ten or more times. The chain has TRBV5-1 and TRBJ2-1; possibly TRBD2 for D (6 bases). Trimming cost V 0 bases and J 4 bases, with 8 bases left between them. This CDR3 contains 14 residues. Germline lookup yields CDR1 SGHRS and CDR2 YFSETQ. The CDR3 loop is CASSLGGEYNEQFF. The CDR3 DNA reads TGCGCCAGCAGCTTGGGGGGGGAGTACAATGAGCAGTTCTTC.

This clonotype was counted a single time. The V call is TRBV20-1, the J call TRBJ2-7; D might be TRBD1 (5 bases). V was cut by 2 bases and J by 5 bases, with 13 bases left in between. The CDR3 is made up of 13 amino acids. CDR1 and CDR2 (germline): DFQATT, SNEGSKA (reference sequence). CDR3 coding DNA: TGCAGTGCTAGACCCTACGACAGACACGAGCAGTACTTC. This codes for CSARPYDRHEQYF.

V is TRBV10-3 and J is TRBJ2-1; 12 nucleotides match TRBD2. The V and J ends lost 5 bases and 4 bases, in that order; junction bases with no gene match: 6. Germline lookup yields CDR1 ENHRY and CDR2 SYGVKD. The CDR3 consists of 16 residues. The DNA of the CDR3 is TGTGCCATCAGTAGGGCTAGCGGGGGGGATTACAATGAGCAGTTCTTC. The encoded protein is CAISRASGGDYNEQFF.

The chain is built from TRBV24-1 and TRBJ1-1; D gene uncertain. The CDR3 has 15 residues. Germline CDR1 reads KGHDR; CDR2 reads SFDVKD. V lost 4 bases to trimming and J lost 5 bases, with 16 bases between them. The CDR3 nucleotides read TGTGCCACCAGTGACCCCCGGGGAGGAAGGACTGAAGCTTTCTTT. Its protein is CATSDPRGGRTEAFF.

This clonotype was seen repeatedly, ten times or more. This chain uses TRBV21-1 with TRBJ2-1; the D call in the table, TRBD2, was not verified against the DNA. TRBV21-1 counts as a pseudogene. The length of the CDR3 is 19 residues. CDR3 DNA: TGTGCCAGCAGCACTAGCGGGAGAGCCTTAGGTGGAACCTACAATGAGCAGTTCTTC. Amino acids: CASSTSGRALGGTYNEQFF.

About this clonotype: Possible read error: a much larger clone is one base away. V and J are TRBV6-5 and TRBJ1-2; TRBD1 might be the D (6 bases). Looked up from germline, CDR1 is MNHEY and CDR2 is SVGAGI. CDR3 size: 14 residues. The CDR3 bases are TGTGCCAGCAGTTACGGACAGTATAACTATGGCTACCCCTTC. Translating gives CASSYGQYNYGYPF.

This clonotype has ten or more counts. The V and J genes are TRBV7-2 and TRBJ1-5, with TRBD1 as a possible D gene (5 bases). This CDR3 has 14 residues. The ends were cut back, 6 bases at V and 0 bases at J, with 9 bases in the middle. CDR1 is SGHTA, CDR2 FQGNSA, per germline. This CDR3 is CASSPGLSNQPQHF. The CDR3, as DNA: TGTGCCAGCAGTCCAGGGCTTAGCAATCAGCCCCAGCATTTT.

The chain couples TRBV25-1 to TRBJ1-2; TRBD1 matches 9 bases. With V trimmed by 6 bases and J by 5 bases, 7 bases remained unmatched. Germline V gene sequence: CDR1 MGHDK, CDR2 SYGVNS. The CDR3 is 14 amino acids. The CDR3 protein is CASSQGQGLYGYTF. The CDR3 nucleotides read TGTGCCAGCAGCCAGGGACAGGGTCTATATGGCTACACCTTC.

The chain links TRBV3-1 to TRBJ1-5; no clear D. The V gene's germline CDR1 is LGHDT and CDR2 YNNKEL (reference sequence). CDR3 length: 14 amino acids. V gave up 1 base and J gave up 6 bases, with 10 bases separating them. The CDR3 loop reads CASSQVEGSQPQHF. CDR3 sequence (DNA): TGTGCCAGCAGCCAAGTTGAGGGATCTCAGCCCCAGCATTTT. The full variable domain, completed using reference TRBV3-1 and TRBJ1-5, is DTAVSQTPKYLVTQMGNDKSIKCEQNLGHDTMYWYKQDSKKFLKIMFSYNNKELIINETVPNRFSPKSPDKAHLNLHINSLELGDSAVYFCASSQVEGSQPQHFGDGTRLSIL.

A few counts support this clonotype. This rearrangement joins TRBV10-3 to TRBJ1-6; D is ambiguous. The V gene lost 6 bases and the J gene lost 6 bases, with 12 bases spanning the gap. The germline gives CDR1 ENHRY, CDR2 SYGVKD. The CDR3 is made up of 14 amino acids. The CDR3 DNA reads TGTGCCATCAGCGCGGGAAAGGGTAATTCACCCCTCCACTTT. Translating it yields CAISAGKGNSPLHF.